These 10 T cell receptor beta chains were sequenced from one sample in a study of metastatic and nonmetastatic thyroid tumors. With MiXCR, TCRdb reprocessed the PCR reads. The sample has around 23,000 clones, about 10% seen once. Ahead of thyroid surgery, no patient had received treatment of any kind. Sample: blood. These TCRs come from a female donor with papillary thyroid cancer or a benign thyroid nodule (not recorded which). Some clones in this sample may be carry-over from other donors' samples.

This clone was picked up many times. The V call is TRBV7-8, the J call TRBJ2-3; D is ambiguous. CDR1 and CDR2 from the germline V gene are SGHVS and FQNEAQ. Trimming stripped 2 bases from V and 0 bases from J, with 3 bases between. The CDR3 consists of 13 residues. The CDR3 nucleotides read TGTGCCAGCAGCTTATACAGCACAGATACGCAGTATTTT. Amino acid sequence: CASSLYSTDTQYF.

Many counts were recorded for this clone. The V and J genes are TRBV29-1 and TRBJ2-1; D is undetermined. Germline V gene data show CDR1 as SQVTM and CDR2 as ANQGSEA. The CDR3 consists of 13 residues. V was cut by 1 base and J by 9 bases, with 13 bases left in between. CDR3 bases: TGCAGCGTTGAAGTCCATATAAAGAGTGAGCAGTTCTTC. The encoded protein is CSVEVHIKSEQFF.

The chain is built from TRBV12-3 or TRBV12-4 and TRBJ2-3; D may be TRBD1 or TRBD2 (6 bases each). This CDR3 comprises 13 residues. Trimming left V 5 bases short and J 7 bases short, with 13 bases between. The DNA for the CDR3 is TGTGCCAGCAGTGCCCGAGGGGGGTATACGCAGTATTTT. Translated: CASSARGGYTQYF.

This clone is labeled medium-sized. The chain joins TRBV6-6 to TRBJ2-1; either TRBD1 or TRBD2 may supply D (5 bases each). V lost 2 bases and J lost 3, with 8 bases in between. The CDR3 contains 14 residues. Per germline, CDR1 MNHNY and CDR2 SVGAGI (reference sequence). DNA of the CDR3: TGTGCCAGCAGTTACAATGGGGGCTACAATGAGCAGTTCTTC. Translating gives CASSYNGGYNEQFF.

Regarding this clone: This may be a read error: a much more frequent sequence differs by one nucleotide. This rearrangement joins TRBV29-1 to TRBJ2-3, with D unclear. Between the trimmed V and J ends, which lost 4 bases and 9 bases, there was a span of 11 bases. Germline V CDR1 and CDR2: SQVTM, ANQGSEA. The CDR3 totals 11 residues. CDR3 protein: CSVVRCGTQYF. In DNA form, the CDR3 reads TGCAGCGTTGTAAGGTGCGGAACGCAGTATTTT.

This clone was counted between two and nine times. A read error may explain this, as a much larger clone is one base away. The CDR3 DNA is TGTGCCAGCAGCCCCACTCCCAACAATGAGCAGTTCTTC. This codes for CASSPTPNNEQFF. The V and J genes are TRBV7-3 and TRBJ2-1; D call uncertain. Germline V lookup: CDR1 SGHTA, CDR2 FQGTGA. V lost 5 bases to trimming and J lost 5 bases, with 10 bases between them. This CDR3 contains 13 residues.

This clone was recorded only once. This rearrangement joins TRBV5-1 to TRBJ1-6; TRBD1 matches 7 bases. CDR1 and CDR2 from the germline V gene are SGHRS and YFSETQ. V was pared by 0 bases and J by 5 bases, with 2 bases of the junction left unmatched. There are 15 residues in the CDR3. CDR3 sequence (DNA): TGCGCCAGCAGCTTGGACAGGGGAAATAATTCACCCCTCCACTTT. Its protein is CASSLDRGNNSPLHF.

For this clone: A single base separates this from a much larger clone, so it may be a read error. V is TRBV9 and J is TRBJ2-6; possibly TRBD1 or TRBD2 for D (6 bases each). CDR1 is SGDLS and CDR2 is YYNGEE in the germline V gene. The CDR3 consists of 16 residues. The CDR3 here is CASSAIWGAGSNVLTF. The CDR3 DNA is TGTGCCAGCAGCGCAATTTGGGGGGCTGGGTCCAACGTCCTGACTTTC.

About this clone: Germline and junction disagree at one end, which may indicate a read error. The chain has TRBV10-3 and TRBJ2-1, with no clear D. This CDR3 region has 15 residues. The germline CDR1 and CDR2 sequences are ENHRY and SYGVKD. The CDR3 DNA is TGTGCAATCAGTGTCGCCGGCGCAAGAACGAATGAGCAGTTCTTC. Encoded protein: CAISVAGARTNEQFF.

Ten or more counts support this clone. This chain links TRBV7-2 with TRBJ2-1; D is undetermined. In germline, CDR1 is SGHTA, CDR2 FQGNSA. This CDR3 is built from 15 residues. Trimming stripped 5 bases from V and 10 bases from J, with 21 bases between. The CDR3 nucleotides are TGTGCCAGCAGCACATGGGCTGGTGGGGTAAGGGAGCAGTTCTTC. This codes for CASSTWAGGVREQFF.